The clone carrying this TCR beta chain showed up just once. This CDR3 is 14 amino acids long. The germline V gene encodes CDR1 SGHTA and CDR2 FQGNSA. The V end was cut by 5 bases, the J end by 1 base, with 12 bases between. Authors' data handling: Quantification of nucleated cells was approximated via reference gene primer amplification. Only in-frame clones appear in the TCRdb table, and some are missing; sequencing was by immunoSEQ multiplex PCR. D and trimming were read from the DNA, whereas the V and J calls and clone size are those reported in that table. The sample carries 110,000 or so clones, roughly 83% recorded once. The data were taken from a study of blood T cell repertoires in COVID-19. Study at large: Collection of acute and convalescent COVID-19 samples took place in the United States, Italy and Spain. PBMCs, B-cell-depleted T cells, or T cells provided the cDNA or gDNA that made up the material.

This chain joins TRBV7-2 and TRBJ2-7; possibly TRBD2 for D (7 bases). The sequence was collected from a woman aged 55-70 years with acute or convalescent COVID-19. Sequenced sample: peripheral blood. The CDR3 DNA sequence: TGTGCCAGCAGCCCAGGGAGGGGGTCCTACGAGCAGTACTTC. Its protein is CASSPGRGSYEQYF.